The TCR beta chain under discussion was sequenced for a study of cytomegalovirus exposure and HLA in healthy donors. Study summary: Around 86 million unique TCRs, all from HLA-typed donors, were included in an early release of the data.

General study findings and limits: The study labeled 170 or so TCR beta chains cytomegalovirus-associated.

The sample holds a few counts of this clone. As yet, its antigen is unknown. With 60 Vbeta and 13 Jbeta primers, the PCR was carried out. Here immunoSEQ multiplex PCR was the method, and the copy in TCRdb shows in-frame clones only, minus some. The sample holds about 120,000 clones, 75% to 90% seen once. What was sequenced was PBMCs. This sequence originates from a man between 25 and 39 years old in good health and CMV-seropositive.

The CDR3 nucleotides are TGTGCCAGCAGTGAACGAGGGAATCAAGAGACCCAGTACTTC. It codes for CASSERGNQETQYF. The chain combines TRBV2 with TRBJ2-5; tentatively, D is TRBD2 (5 bases). Trimming stripped 2 bases from V and 2 bases from J, with 9 bases between. The CDR3 contains 14 residues. CDR1 and CDR2 (germline): SNHLY, FYNNEI.